Listed below are T cell receptor beta chains from one sample, sequenced in a study of a mutant IDH1 vaccine in newly diagnosed glioma. Some clones are missing from TCRdb's copy, which holds only in-frame ones; the method was immunoSEQ multiplex PCR. The repertoire holds 37,000 or so clones, about four fifths seen once, with about 24% in the top ten. Their cognate antigens are unknown. The sample consisted of PBMCs, taken from a glioma patient whose treatment included an IDH1 peptide vaccine. The receptors derive from a man aged 25-40 years with glioma. Both conserved end residues are part of each CDR3. D genes are given only for firm matches. Some rows mark clone size as missing; the rest say once, few, many or name a class of expanded clone.

size: -; V: TRBV2; J: TRBJ2-1; D: TRBD2; DNA: TGTGCCAGCACGGGCGGGAGCGACCACAATGAGCAGTTCTTC; CDR3: CASTGGSDHNEQFF
size: -; V: TRBV6-1; J: TRBJ1-2; D: -; DNA: TGTGCCAGCATTGACAGCTTCGGGGCCGGAGGCTACACCTTC; CDR3: CASIDSFGAGGYTF
size: -; V: TRBV19; J: TRBJ1-2; D: TRBD1; DNA: TGTGCCAGTAGGATTTGGGCATCTCCGGGACAGGGGCTATATGGCTACACCTTC; CDR3: CASRIWASPGQGLYGYTF
size: -; V: TRBV2; J: TRBJ2-7; D: -; DNA: TGTGCCAGCGGGCCCTACGAGCAGTACTTC; CDR3: CASGPYEQYF
size: -; V: TRBV19; J: TRBJ2-7; D: TRBD2; DNA: TGTGCCAGTAGTAGAACTAGCGGGACCTACGAGCAGTACTTC; CDR3: CASSRTSGTYEQYF
size: -; V: TRBV7-9; J: TRBJ2-5; D: -; DNA: TGTGCCAGCAGCTTACAGGGTGGGGAAGAGACCCAGTACTTC; CDR3: CASSLQGGEETQYF
size: few; V: TRBV2; J: TRBJ2-5; D: -; DNA: TGTGCCAGCCGTTTGGTAACCTGGTGGGAGACCCAGTACTTC; CDR3: CASRLVTWWETQYF
size: -; V: TRBV5-1; J: TRBJ1-5; D: -; DNA: TGCGCCAGCAGCTTGGACAGGGCGGGCAATCAGCCCCAGCATTTT; CDR3: CASSLDRAGNQPQHF
size: -; V: TRBV19; J: TRBJ1-6; D: TRBD1; DNA: TGCGCGGCGGGACAGGGTGACTCACCCCTCCACTTT; CDR3: CAAGQGDSPLHF
size: -; V: TRBV7-9; J: TRBJ2-7; D: -; DNA: TGTGCCAGCAGCTCAAACTACTACGAGCAGTACTTC; CDR3: CASSSNYYEQYF
size: -; V: TRBV5-1; J: TRBJ1-1; D: -; DNA: TGCGCCAGCAGCTTGGGTACAGCGAACACTGAAGCTTTCTTT; CDR3: CASSLGTANTEAFF
size: -; V: TRBV20-1; J: TRBJ1-1; D: -; DNA: TGCAGTGCTCGGTCCCCTGAAGCTTTCTTT; CDR3: CSARSPEAFF
size: -; V: TRBV7-9; J: TRBJ2-7; D: TRBD2; DNA: TGTGCCAGCAGCTTACCAAAGGGCGGGGGGGACTACGAGCAGTACTTC; CDR3: CASSLPKGGGDYEQYF
size: few; V: TRBV28; J: TRBJ1-3; D: -; DNA: TGTGCCAGCAGCCCGGACGGGGACTCTGGAAACACCATATATTTT; CDR3: CASSPDGDSGNTIYF
size: -; V: TRBV18; J: TRBJ2-3; D: -; DNA: TGTGCCAGCTCCGAAAGGGTAACTAGCACAGATACGCAGTATTTT; CDR3: CASSERVTSTDTQYF
size: -; V: TRBV29-1; J: TRBJ1-2; D: -; DNA: TGCAGCGTTATGGTTGATGGCTACACCTTC; CDR3: CSVMVDGYTF
size: few; V: TRBV10-3; J: TRBJ2-1; D: TRBD2; DNA: TGTGCCATCAGATATAGCGGGGTTTACAATGAGCAGTTCTTC; CDR3: CAIRYSGVYNEQFF
size: -; V: TRBV5-1; J: TRBJ2-7; D: -; DNA: TGCGCCAGCAGCCGGGGGGACAGAGGCTCCTACGAGCAGTACTTC; CDR3: CASSRGDRGSYEQYF
size: -; V: TRBV30; J: TRBJ2-1; D: TRBD2; DNA: TGTGCCTGGAGTGTACTACCGGGAGGGCCTGCCAATGAGCAGTTCTTC; CDR3: CAWSVLPGGPANEQFF
size: few; V: TRBV6-1; J: TRBJ1-2; D: -; DNA: TGTGCCAGCACCCGAGACAGGTCTAACTATGGCTACACCTTC; CDR3: CASTRDRSNYGYTF
size: -; V: TRBV25-1; J: TRBJ1-4; D: -; DNA: TGTGCCAGCAGTGAATTATTTGGAGCTAATGAAAAACTGTTTTTT; CDR3: CASSELFGANEKLFF
size: -; V: TRBV28; J: TRBJ1-5; D: -; DNA: TGTGCCAGCAGTTCCCCCCCCGGGAACAATCAGCCCCAGCATTTT; CDR3: CASSSPPGNNQPQHF
size: -; V: TRBV19; J: TRBJ2-5; D: -; DNA: TGTGCCAGTAGTATGACCCGGGAGATGGAGACCCAGTACTTC; CDR3: CASSMTREMETQYF
size: -; V: TRBV7-6; J: TRBJ2-1; D: -; DNA: TGTGCCAGCAGCTTACAGGGGCCTCAGCGGGGCGAGCAGTTCTTC; CDR3: CASSLQGPQRGEQFF
size: -; V: TRBV30; J: TRBJ2-1; D: -; DNA: TGTGCCTGGAGTTCGGGTTACAATGAGCAGTTCTTC; CDR3: CAWSSGYNEQFF
size: few; V: TRBV25-1; J: TRBJ1-4; D: -; DNA: TGTGCCAGCACTCCTGGTGGGGCGGAACTGTTTTTT; CDR3: CASTPGGAELFF
size: -; V: TRBV6-1; J: TRBJ1-3; D: TRBD1; DNA: TGTGCCAGCAGTGATCCGGGACAGGGGGCGGCCATATATTTT; CDR3: CASSDPGQGAAIYF
size: -; V: TRBV29-1; J: TRBJ2-1; D: TRBD1; DNA: TGCAGCGTTAGGACAGGGACGTACAATGAGCAGTTCTTC; CDR3: CSVRTGTYNEQFF
size: -; V: TRBV5-5; J: TRBJ2-7; D: -; DNA: TGTGCCAGCAGCTTAGGGACTCGACCCTACGAGCAGTACTTC; CDR3: CASSLGTRPYEQYF
size: -; V: TRBV6-6; J: TRBJ1-6; D: TRBD1; DNA: TGTGCCAGTAGACAGGGGGTAGATTCACCCCTCCACTTT; CDR3: CASRQGVDSPLHF
size: -; V: TRBV7-2; J: TRBJ1-1; D: TRBD1; DNA: TGTGCCAGCAGCTTTAAAGGGACAGGGTCTGAAGCTTTCTTT; CDR3: CASSFKGTGSEAFF
size: -; V: TRBV4-3; J: TRBJ2-1; D: -; DNA: TGCGCCAGCAGCCAAGATTATAGCTCCTACAATGAGCAGTTCTTC; CDR3: CASSQDYSSYNEQFF
size: -; V: TRBV29-1; J: TRBJ2-7; D: -; DNA: TGCAGCGTTGAAGACAGGACGGTCTACGAGCAGTACTTC; CDR3: CSVEDRTVYEQYF
size: -; V: TRBV19; J: TRBJ2-5; D: -; DNA: TGTGCCAGTAGTATTCGTAGCGTCAAAGAGACCCAGTACTTC; CDR3: CASSIRSVKETQYF
size: -; V: TRBV6-5; J: TRBJ2-3; D: -; DNA: TGTGCCAGCAGTAAGGCCACCCCCGCAACAGATACGCAGTATTTT; CDR3: CASSKATPATDTQYF
size: once; V: TRBV5-5; J: TRBJ1-1; D: -; DNA: TGTGCCAGCAGCCTCGGGCCACACGCTGAAGCTTTCTTT; CDR3: CASSLGPHAEAFF
size: -; V: TRBV30; J: TRBJ1-5; D: TRBD1; DNA: TGTGCCTGGAGTGTAGGGATCGGGACAGTCTCCTTCAATCAGCCCCAGCATTTT; CDR3: CAWSVGIGTVSFNQPQHF
size: -; V: TRBV6-1; J: TRBJ1-6; D: -; DNA: TGTGCCAGAGGAACAGAAGATAATTCACCCCTCCACTTT; CDR3: CARGTEDNSPLHF
size: -; V: TRBV5-1; J: TRBJ2-1; D: TRBD2; DNA: TGCGCCAGCAGCTTAGCTAGCGGAACCTACAATGAGCAGTTCTTC; CDR3: CASSLASGTYNEQFF
size: -; V: TRBV9; J: TRBJ2-2; D: -; DNA: TGTGCCAGCAGCGTAGCGATCACCGGGGAGCTGTTTTTT; CDR3: CASSVAITGELFF
size: -; V: TRBV6-5; J: TRBJ2-7; D: -; DNA: TGTGCCAGCAGTTACGGGTTGAGGGAGCAGTACTTC; CDR3: CASSYGLREQYF
size: -; V: TRBV30; J: TRBJ1-6; D: -; DNA: TGTGCCTGGAGGGAGCAGACGGGACCGGGCCTCCACTTT; CDR3: CAWREQTGPGLHF
size: -; V: TRBV7-2; J: TRBJ2-3; D: -; DNA: TGTGCCAGCAGCTTTCAACCAGGGAGCACAGATACGCAGTATTTT; CDR3: CASSFQPGSTDTQYF
size: -; V: TRBV5-1; J: TRBJ1-2; D: -; DNA: TGCGCCAGCAGCTTGGGGACCGGGGCGAAGAATGGCTACACCTTC; CDR3: CASSLGTGAKNGYTF
size: -; V: TRBV10-3; J: TRBJ2-1; D: TRBD2; DNA: TGTGCCATCAGTGCCCATAGCGGGAGGAGGAATGAGCAGTTCTTC; CDR3: CAISAHSGRRNEQFF
size: -; V: TRBV5-6; J: TRBJ1-6; D: -; DNA: TGTGCCAGCAGGGGCCAGGGAAATTCACCCCTCCACTTT; CDR3: CASRGQGNSPLHF
size: -; V: TRBV6-4; J: TRBJ1-4; D: -; DNA: TGTGCCAGCAGTGTCGGCGGGGGAACTAATGAAAAACTGTTTTTT; CDR3: CASSVGGGTNEKLFF
size: -; V: TRBV19; J: TRBJ2-5; D: TRBD2; DNA: TGTGCCAGTAGGCGGGAGGGCCGGGAGACCCAGTACTTC; CDR3: CASRREGRETQYF
size: -; V: TRBV19; J: TRBJ2-7; D: -; DNA: TGTGCCAGTAGTATTGGGTACGAGCAGTACTTC; CDR3: CASSIGYEQYF
size: -; V: TRBV5-6; J: TRBJ2-2; D: TRBD2; DNA: TGTGCCAGCAGCCATAGCGGGAGATTGGCCGGGGAGCTGTTTTTT; CDR3: CASSHSGRLAGELFF
size: few; V: TRBV7-3; J: TRBJ1-1; D: -; DNA: TGTGCCAGCAGCTTAAATTCTTGGGTGGGCACTGAAGCTTTCTTT; CDR3: CASSLNSWVGTEAFF
size: -; V: TRBV5-4; J: TRBJ2-2; D: -; DNA: TGTGCCAGCAGCTTACGGACGGGAGACACCGGGGAGCTGTTTTTT; CDR3: CASSLRTGDTGELFF
size: -; V: TRBV5-1; J: TRBJ1-6; D: -; DNA: TGCGCCAGCAGCTCTGAAGGGAATTCACCCCTCCACTTT; CDR3: CASSSEGNSPLHF
size: -; V: TRBV5-1; J: TRBJ2-7; D: -; DNA: TGCGCCAGCAGCTCAGACGCCCACGAGCAGTACTTC; CDR3: CASSSDAHEQYF
size: -; V: TRBV30; J: TRBJ1-5; D: -; DNA: TGTGCCTGGAGTGGACAGCACAATCAGCCCCAGCATTTT; CDR3: CAWSGQHNQPQHF
size: -; V: TRBV6-1; J: TRBJ2-2; D: -; DNA: TGTGCCAGCAACCCAGGCCGAAACACCGGGGAGCTGTTTTTT; CDR3: CASNPGRNTGELFF